This record looks at one T cell receptor beta chain sequence and its context. No antigen is known for it. The record has no base qualities; no much larger clone is one base away. At the junction V is shortened by 8 bases and J by 4 bases; bases outside the gene matches: 8. From its cysteine to its phenylalanine, the CDR3 spans 14 amino acids. The read is trimmed to its CDR3 DNA, 42 bases read in frame from base 1. CDR1 and CDR2, looked up from the germline V gene, are LGHNA and YSLEER. The source of the sample is a study of T cells after yellow fever vaccination (dated by TCRdb to 2018 to 2020). Some background on the complete study: Libraries from fractions with low cell numbers were prepared with the SMART-Seq v4 Ultra Low Input RNA kit. The cohort comprised two healthy male donors, one aged 18 to 30 and one aged 30 to 39 years. Blood was drawn at multiple timepoints before and after primary and secondary immunization, with bulk PBMC replicates and cell subsets isolated. To follow T-cell clones before and after both primary and booster YFV17D yellow fever vaccination, bulk TCR alpha and beta repertoires underwent longitudinal sequencing. Paper-wide results and their limitations: The study included only two donors, which limits how far the findings can be generalized. FACS-sorted repertoires could contain abundant contaminating clonotypes from the bulk population, so computational filtering was required. After the booster, most clones that had expanded after primary vaccination were detected again (approximately 95% of CD4 and around 88% of CD8), suggesting broad maintenance of memory. A small fraction of clonotypes showed up in both the CD4 and CD8 compartments, probably as a result of convergent recombination. Compared with the primary T-cell response, the secondary T-cell response was faster but weaker, reaching its peak on day 5 rather than on day 15.

The sequencing machine was an Illumina NovaSeq 6000. TCR cDNA was synthesized by 5'RACE template switching, through which a universal primer site and unique molecular identifiers were introduced. cDNA synthesis was primed from both the TCR alpha and TCR beta constant segments. Library amplification involved two PCR steps, and the second step added sample barcodes and sequencing adapters. Libraries were sequenced on Illumina HiSeq 2500 (2x100 bp) or NovaSeq (2x150 bp). From the authors' description of their analysis: Demultiplexing of reads and collapsing into UMI consensus sequences were performed with MIGEC, and V(D)J alignment was carried out with MiXCR. Vaccine-responding clonotypes were identified with edgeR using replicate PBMC samples, with FDR below 0.01 and a log2 fold change above 5 up to day 15 being required. Each bulk clonotype received a CD4 or CD8 identity based on whether the sequenced CD4 or CD8 repertoire contained that clonotype at higher abundance. TCRdb redid the processing of the public reads, applying fastp at Q25 and MiXCR, and retained in-frame beta chains. Identical CDR3 protein sequences are pooled into one entry, listed with their most common genes and DNA. The V and J calls were not made by the authors but by TCRdb's processing. Present in this sample are around 310,000 distinct CDR3 sequences, about 4% of which were seen just once. The ten biggest clones cover roughly 24% of the sample.

The treatment or condition label on this specimen signifies: live attenuated yellow fever vaccine strain. At every blood-draw timepoint, two biological replicates of bulk PBMCs were collected. PBMCs were isolated from peripheral blood using a standard Ficoll-Paque protocol. TriZol was used to extract RNA from bulk PBMCs, from CD4 and CD8 fractions, and from dextramer-positive and dextramer-negative fractions. The specimen comprised PBMCs, sampled 5 days after the yellow fever booster vaccination. The receptor chain draws on TRBV4-3 and TRBJ2-1, with 7 junctional bases fitting TRBD1. The TCR sequence derives from a man younger than 35 who received the YFV17D yellow fever vaccine. The DNA sequence reads TGCGCCAGCGGACGGACAGGAGATTACAATGAGCAGTTCTTC. This translates into CASGRTGDYNEQFF.